The next 5 T cell receptor beta chains were all read from a single sample in a study of response to subunit inactivated influenza vaccine. MiXCR, run by TCRdb on the RT-PCR reads, gives a single entry per CDR3 protein. The profile covers 650,000 to 800,000 distinct CDR3 sequences, with approximately 15% appearing a single time and roughly 6.4% taken by the ten largest. The source was PBMCs from blood, collected around two weeks before vaccination. The receptors derive from a man aged 45-65 years who received an inactivated influenza vaccine.

The chain links TRBV12-3 or TRBV12-4 to TRBJ2-3; D is ambiguous. CDR3 length equals 14 residues. Trimming removed 5 bases at V and 1 base at J, with 10 bases between. This CDR3 reads CASSLYSRTDTQYF. In nucleotides, the CDR3 is TGTGCCAGCAGTCTCTACTCCCGCACAGATACGCAGTATTTT.

The chain combines TRBV15 with TRBJ2-2; no firm D call. Deletions cut 5 bases from V and 3 bases from J, with 7 bases between. In germline, CDR1 is LNHNV, CDR2 YYDKDF (reference sequence). CDR3 length: 13 amino acids. Written as DNA, the CDR3 is TGTGCCACCAGCCTCGGCTACACCGGGGAGCTGTTTTTT. Amino acid sequence: CATSLGYTGELFF.

The chain uses TRBV4-1 and TRBJ2-7; perhaps D is TRBD1 or TRBD2 (5 bases each). Looked up from germline, CDR1 is MGHRA and CDR2 is YSYEKL. The CDR3 contains 13 residues. V lost 1 base, J lost 7 bases, and 11 bases lay in between. CDR3: CASSQAGRWEQYF. The CDR3 DNA reads TGCGCCAGCAGCCAAGCGGGGCGCTGGGAGCAGTACTTC.

This clonotype was observed a few times. The chain has TRBV5-1 and TRBJ2-7; 11 bases are shared with TRBD2. The CDR3 runs 14 residues. The J segment lost 3 bases and the V segment lost 5 bases, leaving 4 bases of the junction unmatched. Looked up from germline, CDR1 is SGHRS and CDR2 is YFSETQ. CDR3 loop: CASRQGLAVYEQYF. The CDR3 nucleotides are TGCGCCAGCAGACAGGGACTAGCGGTCTACGAGCAGTACTTC.

The V and J genes are TRBV6-1 and TRBJ2-1; 7 bases align to TRBD2. Germline-derived CDR1 and CDR2 are MNHNS and SASEGT. J gave up 5 bases and V 11 bases, and 9 bases lay outside the gene matches. This CDR3 contains 13 residues. CDR3 DNA sequence: TGTGCCGCGAGGGAGGCGGGAGACAATGAGCAGTTCTTC. Its translation: CAAREAGDNEQFF.